The clone carrying this T cell receptor beta chain was recorded at least ten times. The antigen is undetermined. The CDR3 has 14 residues. V lost 0 bases to trimming and J lost 2 bases, with 5 bases between them. Germline CDR1 reads DFQATT; CDR2 reads SNEGSKA (reference sequence). The source of the sample is a study of early T cells in non-severe SARS-CoV-2 infection. As for the study in general: Chains were unpaired, as sequencing was done on bulk RNA from unsorted whole blood.

Each cDNA molecule carried a unique molecular identifier. MiXCR, applied by TCRdb to the 5' RACE reads, yields one record per CDR3 protein. Of roughly 47,000 distinct CDR3 sequences in the sample, around 6.5% are singletons; the top ten hold over 2.5%. Findings and caveats of the study: Matching against VDJdb likely underestimated virus-specific expansions, favoring anti-spike CD8.

The chain links TRBV20-1 to TRBJ2-6, with D possibly being TRBD1 or TRBD2 (5 bases each). The input for sequencing was whole blood, taken at baseline. The origin of this receptor is an adult who was a healthcare worker with PCR-confirmed SARS-CoV-2 infection or an uninfected control (not recorded which). CDR3 sequence (DNA): TGCAGTGCTAGAGAGGGGGCTGGGGCCAACGTCCTGACTTTC. It yields the protein CSAREGAGANVLTF.